The 2 T cell receptor beta chains listed next were all sequenced from one sample in a study of neurological immune-mediated disorders. MiXCR, applied by TCRdb to the 5' RACE reads, yields one record per CDR3 protein. The data show about 90,000 distinct CDR3 sequences, with around 13% seen just once and 5% held by the top ten. Time point defined: longitudinal time-point 2. The sample comprised PBMCs. These receptors were collected from a female donor with HTLV-1-associated myelopathy (HAM/TSP).

This clonotype came up many times. The V call is TRBV3-1, the J call TRBJ2-7; the match to TRBD1 covers 7 bases. Looked up from germline, CDR1 is LGHDT and CDR2 is YNNKEL (reference sequence). V lost 1 base and J lost 7; bases outside the gene matches: 7. This CDR3 is built from 14 residues. The CDR3 protein is CASSQVVGGAEQYF. The CDR3 DNA follows: TGTGCCAGCAGCCAAGTGGTAGGGGGCGCGGAGCAGTACTTC.

In the case of this clonotype: The junction departs from the called germline gene at one end, perhaps through a read error. The V and J genes are TRBV20-1 and TRBJ2-3; 8 bases map to TRBD2. Germline lookup yields CDR1 DFQATT and CDR2 SNEGSKA (reference sequence). The CDR3 sequence is 13 residues long. CDR3 sequence reads: CRVRGGATDTRYF. CDR3 DNA: TGCAGGGTACGGGGGGGGGCGACAGATACGCGGTATTTT.